Shown below are 32 T cell receptor beta chains from a single sample sequenced in a study of PD-L1 blockade in urothelial cancer. Documented time point: pretreatment peripheral blood. Here immunoSEQ multiplex PCR was the method, and the copy in TCRdb shows in-frame clones only, minus some. The table includes about 49,000 clones, 75% to 85% detected once. Material: PBMCs, obtained around atezolizumab (anti-PD-L1) treatment. The receptors here all came from an older man with urothelial cancer.

V gene TRBV9 combines with J gene TRBJ2-3; TRBD2 matches 10 bases. V shed 2 bases, J shed 3 bases, and the junction held 3 bases outside the gene matches. CDR3 length: 15 amino acids. Germline CDR1 and CDR2: SGDLS and YYNGEE. The CDR3 bases are TGTGCCAGCAGCGTGGTACTAGCGGGAACAGATACGCAGTATTTT. Translating it yields CASSVVLAGTDTQYF.

The CDR3 DNA reads TGCGCCAGCAGCCAAGGAACGGGGGGCTTTAACTATGGCTACACCTTC. It is translated as CASSQGTGGFNYGYTF. The J gene is TRBJ1-2, the V gene TRBV4-1, with D perhaps TRBD1 (6 bases). The CDR3 length is 16 residues. Looked up from germline, CDR1 is MGHRA and CDR2 is YSYEKL. Trimming pared 1 base from V and 1 base from J, leaving 13 bases between.

The rearrangement links TRBV30 to TRBJ1-2; tentative D call: TRBD1 (6 bases). Trimming stripped 4 bases from V and 8 bases from J, with 14 bases between. The CDR3 totals 12 residues. CDR1 and CDR2 from the germline V gene are GTSNPN and SVGIG (reference sequence). The CDR3 protein is CAWTPGVRGYTF. Here the CDR3 DNA reads TGTGCCTGGACACCAGGGGTGCGCGGCTACACCTTC.

The count of this clone is one. The gene calls are TRBV7-9 and TRBJ2-5; TRBD1 matches at 11 bases. The CDR3 is 17 amino acids. J gave up 5 bases and V 3 bases, and 11 bases lay outside the gene matches. CDR1 is SEHNR and CDR2 is FQNEAQ in the germline V gene (reference sequence). CDR3 sequence reads: CASSFGQGAIGTETQYF. The CDR3 nucleotides are TGTGCCAGCAGCTTCGGACAGGGGGCTATTGGAACGGAGACCCAGTACTTC.

This chain joins TRBV11-3 and TRBJ2-7, with 10 nucleotides matching TRBD1. The CDR3 is made up of 14 amino acids. Germline trimming cut 5 bases from V and 8 bases from J; bases unmatched to any gene: 9. Germline values: CDR1 SGHNT, CDR2 YENEEA. Here the CDR3 reads CASSATGTGVKQYF. CDR3 bases: TGTGCCAGCAGCGCAACCGGGACAGGGGTCAAGCAGTACTTC.

In DNA, the CDR3 is TGTGCCAGCAGCGTAGGAGGGACAGGGGCACAAGAGCAGTACTTC. Encoded protein: CASSVGGTGAQEQYF. The V gene is TRBV9, the J gene TRBJ2-7, with 10 bases fitting TRBD1. CDR3 length: 15 residues. V trimming: 0 bases; J trimming: 7 bases; junction bases outside the gene matches: 7. Germline CDR1 is SGDLS and CDR2 is YYNGEE.

The chain links TRBV27 to TRBJ1-4, with 10 bases that match TRBD1. CDR1 and CDR2 from the germline V gene are MNHEY and SMNVEV (reference sequence). V lost 5 bases, J lost 11 bases, and 14 bases stayed unmatched. The CDR3 is made up of 16 amino acids. Here the CDR3 DNA reads TGTGCCAGCAGTCGAAATCCGACAGGGGGCGTCGACAAACTGTTTTTT. It encodes CASSRNPTGGVDKLFF. Variable domain in full (rest from reference TRBV27 and TRBJ1-4): EAQVTQNPRYLITVTGKKLTVTCSQNMNHEYMSWYRQDPGLGLRQIYYSMNVEVTDKGDVPEGYKVSRKEKRNFPLILESPSPNQTSLYFCASSRNPTGGVDKLFFGSGTQLSVL.

The CDR3 reads CSVESLEDTQYF. The CDR3 nucleotides read TGCAGCGTTGAATCGCTAGAAGATACGCAGTATTTT. The chain joins TRBV29-1 to TRBJ2-3; D ambiguous. The CDR3 sequence is 12 residues long. V gave up 2 bases and J gave up 5 bases, with 8 bases separating them. CDR1 is SQVTM, CDR2 ANQGSEA, per germline.

The chain couples TRBV5-1 to TRBJ2-1; no clear D gene. The V gene lost 0 bases and the J gene lost 12 bases, with 13 bases spanning the gap. Germline V gene sequence: CDR1 SGHRS, CDR2 YFSETQ. This CDR3 spans 13 amino acids. CDR3 coding DNA: TGCGCCAGCAGCTTGGAGTCAAACAGTGGGCAGTTCTTC. Encoded protein: CASSLESNSGQFF.

The chain joins TRBV15 to TRBJ2-7, with a tentative D call TRBD2 (6 bases). Germline V gene data show CDR1 as LNHNV and CDR2 as YYDKDF (reference sequence). The CDR3 loop spans 14 amino acids. V dropped 5 bases and J dropped 6 bases, with 17 bases sitting between them. The CDR3 protein is CATSQGGSQGEQYF. The CDR3 DNA is TGTGCCACCAGCCAAGGAGGGAGCCAGGGCGAGCAGTACTTC.

The chain uses TRBV7-3 and TRBJ2-4; TRBD1 matches 7 bases. The length of the CDR3 is 13 residues. Germline CDR1 SGHTA, CDR2 FQGTGA. V lost 2 bases and J lost 5; bases outside the gene matches: 0. This CDR3 is CASSLGTENIQYF. The CDR3 DNA is TGTGCCAGCAGCTTAGGGACAGAAAACATTCAGTACTTC.

V usage is TRBV7-2 and J usage is TRBJ2-1; TRBD2 aligns across 14 bases. V lost 5 bases, J lost 8 bases, and 5 bases stayed unmatched. The CDR3 runs to 15 residues. Germline lookup yields CDR1 SGHTA and CDR2 FQGNSA. In DNA, the CDR3 is TGTGCCAGCAGCATGGGACTAGCGGGAGTAGATGAGCAGTTCTTC. Its protein is CASSMGLAGVDEQFF.

The chain employs TRBV4-1 and TRBJ1-1, with D tentatively TRBD1 (6 bases). The V gene lost 0 bases and the J gene lost 1 base, with 18 bases spanning the gap. The CDR3 spans 18 residues. Germline loops: CDR1 MGHRA, CDR2 YSYEKL. This CDR3 is CASSQDRLPRGANTEAFF. The CDR3 nucleotides are TGCGCCAGCAGCCAAGATCGCCTCCCTCGGGGGGCGAACACTGAAGCTTTCTTT.

This chain uses TRBV19 with TRBJ1-5; TRBD1 agrees at 7 bases. The CDR3 is made up of 14 amino acids. Per germline, CDR1 LNHDA and CDR2 SQIVND (reference sequence). J lost 7 bases, V lost 6 bases, and 9 bases had no gene match. This CDR3 reads CASSQTGSGQPQHF. DNA for the CDR3: TGTGCCAGTAGCCAGACAGGGTCAGGACAGCCCCAGCATTTT. Together with reference TRBV19 and TRBJ1-5, the CDR3 gives the full variable domain: DGGITQSPKYLFRKEGQNVTLSCEQNLNHDAMYWYRQDPGQGLRLIYYSQIVNDFQKGDIAEGYSVSREKKESFPLTVTSAQKNPTAFYLCASSQTGSGQPQHFGDGTRLSIL.

This chain uses TRBV30 with TRBJ1-1; TRBD1 matches 7 bases. This CDR3 has 13 amino acids. V lost 3 bases to trimming and J lost 6 bases; unmatched junction nucleotides: 7. Per the germline V gene, CDR1 is GTSNPN and CDR2 is SVGIG (reference sequence). The CDR3 loop reads CAWRTDRVAEAFF. In nucleotides, the CDR3 is TGTGCCTGGAGGACCGACAGGGTCGCTGAAGCTTTCTTT.

This chain connects TRBV2 to TRBJ2-2; maybe TRBD1 (6 bases). CDR1 and CDR2 (germline): SNHLY, FYNNEI. This CDR3 is 16 amino acids long. V lost 6 bases, J lost 3 bases, and 17 bases lay in between. CDR3 amino acids: CASSRRGAGDTGELFF. In nucleotides, the CDR3 is TGTGCCAGCAGCCGAAGAGGCGCAGGGGACACCGGGGAGCTGTTTTTT.

V and J are TRBV15 and TRBJ2-1; the D gene is possibly TRBD1 (5 bases). The germline V and J ends were trimmed by 2 bases and 7 bases, with 6 bases remaining between them. The germline gives CDR1 LNHNV, CDR2 YYDKDF (reference sequence). CDR3 size: 12 residues. The chain's CDR3 is CATSRQGNEQFF. The CDR3 region has the DNA TGTGCCACCAGCAGACAGGGTAATGAGCAGTTCTTC.

The chain uses TRBV11-2 and TRBJ1-1; no definite D call. The CDR3 runs 14 residues. Germline V gene sequence: CDR1 SGHAT, CDR2 FQNNGV. V shed 0 bases and J shed 5 bases, with 10 bases lying between them. The CDR3 DNA follows: TGTGCCAGCAGCTTAGATTCTGAGGGAACTGAAGCTTTCTTT. Amino acids: CASSLDSEGTEAFF.

This clone was counted only a few times. The V gene is TRBV5-1, the J gene TRBJ2-3; 11 bases are shared with TRBD2. CDR1 and CDR2 (germline): SGHRS, YFSETQ. V was clipped by 0 bases and J by 5 bases; unmatched bases: 2. The CDR3 spans 15 residues. This CDR3 is CASSLVLAGGDTQYF. The CDR3 nucleotides are TGCGCCAGCAGCTTGGTTCTAGCGGGAGGAGATACGCAGTATTTT.

The chain carries TRBV9 and TRBJ1-5; no clear D gene. CDR1 and CDR2 from the germline V gene are SGDLS and YYNGEE. With 0 bases removed from V and 3 bases from J, the gap between germline ends came to 7 bases. This CDR3 region has 14 residues. The CDR3 bases are TGTGCCAGCAGCGTAGTGGCTGACAATCAGCCCCAGCATTTT. Translation: CASSVVADNQPQHF.

The J gene is TRBJ2-6, the V gene TRBV6-1, with 10 bases matching TRBD1. After removal of 5 bases from V and 11 bases from J, the junction contained 3 bases not matched to a gene. Germline lookup yields CDR1 MNHNS and CDR2 SASEGT. This CDR3 is 13 amino acids long. CDR3 region: CASSPGQGYVLTF. In DNA, the CDR3 is TGTGCCAGCAGTCCGGGACAGGGGTACGTCCTGACTTTC.

The gene calls are TRBV12-5 and TRBJ2-1; 8 nucleotides line up with TRBD2. Germline V gives CDR1 LGHNT, CDR2 FRNRAP. This CDR3 comprises 13 residues. After removal of 6 bases from V and 8 bases from J, the junction contained 6 bases not matched to a gene. The CDR3 DNA sequence: TGTGCTAGTGGGCCCTCGGGGGGGGATGAGCAGTTCTTC. Protein product: CASGPSGGDEQFF. The complete variable domain, with remaining parts taken from reference TRBV12-5 and TRBJ2-1, reads DARVTQTPRHKVTEMGQEVTMRCQPILGHNTVFWYRQTMMQGLELLAYFRNRAPLDDSGMPKDRFSAEMPDATLATLKIQPSEPRDSAVYFCASGPSGGDEQFFGPGTRLTVL.

The chain combines TRBV4-1 with TRBJ2-7, with 11 positions matching TRBD2. The CDR3 is 16 amino acids. CDR1 MGHRA and CDR2 YSYEKL come from the germline V gene. The V gene end was trimmed by 0 bases and the J gene end by 3 bases; junction bases not matched to a gene: 4. The CDR3 nucleotides are TGCGCCAGCAGCCAAGATAGGCTAGCGGGAGGCTACGAGCAGTACTTC. Translating gives CASSQDRLAGGYEQYF.

This chain joins TRBV25-1 and TRBJ2-3; TRBD2 might be the D (6 bases). The CDR3 is 15 residues long. Germline CDR1 MGHDK, CDR2 SYGVNS. Trimming left V 3 bases short and J 2 bases short, with 12 bases between. CDR3 DNA sequence: TGTGCCAGCAGTGACCCGGGACTTCTCACAGATACGCAGTATTTT. Protein: CASSDPGLLTDTQYF.

This clone is a singleton in its sample. The chain has TRBV28 and TRBJ1-4; no reliable D call. Per germline, CDR1 MDHEN and CDR2 SYDVKM. The CDR3 is made up of 15 amino acids. Deletions cut 4 bases from V and 0 bases from J, with 9 bases between. CDR3 DNA sequence: TGTGCCAGCAGTTCCCTGTCCGCAACTAATGAAAAACTGTTTTTT. This translates into CASSSLSATNEKLFF. Together with reference TRBV28 and TRBJ1-4, the CDR3 gives the full variable domain: DVKVTQSSRYLVKRTGEKVFLECVQDMDHENMFWYRQDPGLGLRLIYFSYDVKMKEKGDIPEGYSVSREKKERFSLILESASTNQTSMYLCASSSLSATNEKLFFGSGTQLSVL.

This clone appeared a single time. V usage is TRBV27 and J usage is TRBJ2-2, with a possible D match to TRBD2 (5 bases). The CDR3 is 16 residues long. Germline CDR1 reads MNHEY; CDR2 reads SMNVEV (reference sequence). Trimming shortened V by 5 bases and J by 2 bases, and 15 bases separated the two germline ends. In DNA, the CDR3 is TGTGCCAGCAGTCCCCTCGGGGTAATTAACACCGGGGAGCTGTTTTTT. Protein sequence: CASSPLGVINTGELFF.

CDR3 region: CASSVDMNTEAFF. The CDR3 bases are TGCGCCAGCAGCGTCGACATGAACACTGAAGCTTTCTTT. The genes are TRBV5-1 and TRBJ1-1, with D uncertain. The CDR3 is made up of 13 amino acids. In germline, CDR1 is SGHRS, CDR2 YFSETQ. Trimming stripped 4 bases from V and 0 bases from J, with 7 bases between.

This clone has only one observation. The J gene is TRBJ1-2, the V gene TRBV18; D perhaps matches TRBD1 (5 bases). V was trimmed by 3 bases and J by 6 bases, leaving 11 bases between them. The CDR3 consists of 13 residues. Germline-derived CDR1 and CDR2 are KGHSH and LQKENI. CDR3 region: CASSPQGVDGYTF. CDR3 in DNA: TGTGCCAGCTCACCCCAGGGCGTGGATGGCTACACCTTC. Full variable domain (missing parts from reference TRBV18 and TRBJ1-2): NAGVMQNPRHLVRRRGQEARLRCSPMKGHSHVYWYRQLPEEGLKFMVYLQKENIIDESGMPKERFSAEFPKEGPSILRIQQVVRGDSAAYFCASSPQGVDGYTFGSGTRLTVV.

The genes are TRBV27 and TRBJ2-7, with 9 nucleotides matching TRBD2. Per the germline V gene, CDR1 is MNHEY and CDR2 is SMNVEV (reference sequence). This CDR3 spans 16 amino acids. Trimming took 1 base from V and 4 from J; bases not matched to a gene: 8. CDR3 residues: CASSLYPAGGWYEQYF. The CDR3, as DNA: TGTGCCAGCAGTTTATATCCCGCGGGAGGGTGGTACGAGCAGTACTTC.

The V and J genes are TRBV4-1 and TRBJ1-2, with D possibly TRBD1 on 6 matching bases. The V and J ends lost 1 base and 1 base respectively, with 16 bases between them. The CDR3 extends over 17 amino acids. Germline V gene lookup returns CDR1 MGHRA and CDR2 YSYEKL. This CDR3 reads CASSQVIVGASNYGYTF. DNA for the CDR3: TGCGCCAGCAGCCAAGTAATCGTGGGGGCGAGTAACTATGGCTACACCTTC.

The chain combines TRBV7-8 with TRBJ2-7, with 9 nucleotides matching TRBD2. The germline gives CDR1 SGHVS, CDR2 FQNEAQ. V trimming: 3 bases; J trimming: 0 bases; junction bases outside the gene matches: 3. The CDR3 runs to 15 residues. The CDR3 DNA follows: TGTGCCAGCAGCTTTGGACTAGCGCTCTCCTACGAGCAGTACTTC. Its protein is CASSFGLALSYEQYF.

This clone was detected once. V and J are TRBV5-4 and TRBJ2-3, with 8 nucleotides matching TRBD2. The CDR3 totals 15 residues. Trimming took 4 bases from V and 6 from J; bases not matched to a gene: 10. Germline values: CDR1 SGHNT, CDR2 YYREEE (reference sequence). The CDR3, as DNA: TGTGCCAGCAGCACCGGGACTAGGGAGTTGGATACGCAGTATTTT. It translates to CASSTGTRELDTQYF.